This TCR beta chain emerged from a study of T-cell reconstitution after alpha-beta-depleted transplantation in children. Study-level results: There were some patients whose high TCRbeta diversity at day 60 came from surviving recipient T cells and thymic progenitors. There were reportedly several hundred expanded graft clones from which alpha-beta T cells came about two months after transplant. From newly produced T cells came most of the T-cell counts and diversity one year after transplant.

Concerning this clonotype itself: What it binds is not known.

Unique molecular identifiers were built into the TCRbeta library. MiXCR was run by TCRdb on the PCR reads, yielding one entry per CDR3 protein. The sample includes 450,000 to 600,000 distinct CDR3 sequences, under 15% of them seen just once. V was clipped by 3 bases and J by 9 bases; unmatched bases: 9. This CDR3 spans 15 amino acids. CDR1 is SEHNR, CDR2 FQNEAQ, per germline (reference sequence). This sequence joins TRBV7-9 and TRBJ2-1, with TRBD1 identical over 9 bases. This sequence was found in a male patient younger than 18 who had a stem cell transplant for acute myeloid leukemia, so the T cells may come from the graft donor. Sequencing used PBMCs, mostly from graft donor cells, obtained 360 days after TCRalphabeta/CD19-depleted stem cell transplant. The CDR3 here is CASSFAGTGTGEQFF. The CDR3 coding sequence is TGTGCCAGCAGCTTTGCCGGGACAGGGACGGGTGAGCAGTTCTTC.